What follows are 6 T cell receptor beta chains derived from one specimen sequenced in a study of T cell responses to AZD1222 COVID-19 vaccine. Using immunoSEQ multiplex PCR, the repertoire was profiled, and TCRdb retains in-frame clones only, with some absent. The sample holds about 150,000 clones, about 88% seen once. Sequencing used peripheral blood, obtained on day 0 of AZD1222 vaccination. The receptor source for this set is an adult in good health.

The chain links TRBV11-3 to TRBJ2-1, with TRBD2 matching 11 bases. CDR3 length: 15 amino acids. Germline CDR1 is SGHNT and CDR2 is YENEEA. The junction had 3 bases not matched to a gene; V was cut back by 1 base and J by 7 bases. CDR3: CASSLVAGGWNEQFF. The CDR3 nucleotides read TGTGCCAGCAGCTTAGTAGCGGGGGGGTGGAATGAGCAGTTCTTC.

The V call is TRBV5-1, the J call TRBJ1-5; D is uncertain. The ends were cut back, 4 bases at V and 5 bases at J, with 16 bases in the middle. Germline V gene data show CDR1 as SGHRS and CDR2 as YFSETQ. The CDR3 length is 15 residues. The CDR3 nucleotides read TGCGCCAGCAGCCCGGACGGAAAGGGCTATCAGCCCCAGCATTTT. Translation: CASSPDGKGYQPQHF.

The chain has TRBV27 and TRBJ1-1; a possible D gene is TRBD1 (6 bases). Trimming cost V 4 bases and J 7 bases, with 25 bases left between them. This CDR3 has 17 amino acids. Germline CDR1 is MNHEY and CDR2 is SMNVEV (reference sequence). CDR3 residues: CASSSIPGGGFRGEAFF. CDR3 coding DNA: TGTGCCAGCAGTTCCATTCCCGGAGGGGGATTCCGGGGTGAAGCTTTCTTT.

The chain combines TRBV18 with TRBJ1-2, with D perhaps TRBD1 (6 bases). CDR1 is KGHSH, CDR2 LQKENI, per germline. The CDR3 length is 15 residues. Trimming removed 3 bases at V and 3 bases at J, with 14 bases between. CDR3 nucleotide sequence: TGTGCCAGCTCACCTGGGCAGGGGCTTTACTATGGCTACACCTTC. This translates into CASSPGQGLYYGYTF.

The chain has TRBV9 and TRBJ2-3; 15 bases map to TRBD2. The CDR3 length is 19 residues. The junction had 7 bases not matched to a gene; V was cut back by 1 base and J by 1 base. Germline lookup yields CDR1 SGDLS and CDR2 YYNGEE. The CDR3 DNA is TGTGCCAGCAGCGTAACGGGACTAGCGGGAGGAGGAGGCACAGATACGCAGTATTTT. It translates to CASSVTGLAGGGGTDTQYF. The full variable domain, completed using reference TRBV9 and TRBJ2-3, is DSGVTQTPKHLITATGQRVTLRCSPRSGDLSVYWYQQSLDQGLQFLIQYYNGEERAKGNILERFSAQQFPDLHSELNLSSLELGDSALYFCASSVTGLAGGGGTDTQYFGPGTRLTVL.

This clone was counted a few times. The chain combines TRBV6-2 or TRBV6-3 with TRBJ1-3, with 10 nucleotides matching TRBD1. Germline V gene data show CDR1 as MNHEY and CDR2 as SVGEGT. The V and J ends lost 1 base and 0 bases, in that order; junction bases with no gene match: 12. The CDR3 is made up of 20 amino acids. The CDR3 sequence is CASSYWQGTGVGHSGNTIYF. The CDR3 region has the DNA TGTGCCAGCAGTTACTGGCAAGGGACAGGGGTAGGTCACTCTGGAAACACCATATATTTT.